This T cell receptor beta chain appears in the sequencing data of a study of identical twins. Overall study results and limits: Abundant cord blood beta clonotypes carried fewer insertions; memory repertoires showed none. Among beta out-of-frame sequences, excess sharing between twins appeared weaker.

TCRdb itself ran the 5' RACE reads through MiXCR, one entry per CDR3 protein. The table includes fewer than 250,000 distinct CDR3 sequences, less than 20% detected once. This clonotype was seen many times. Its target is unknown. Germline lookup yields CDR1 MNHNS and CDR2 SASEGT. V was pared by 6 bases and J by 2 bases, with 8 bases between. The CDR3 runs 13 residues. These data were likewise used in another study, on T cells expressing NK-cell markers. According to that study: Seropositivity for HCMV was found in seven of the eight sequenced donors, with one seronegative. These clonotypes also led the CD3+CD56-NKG2C+ fraction in a handful of donors.

The receptor's source is a woman younger than 35 in good health. The sample consisted of CD8+ T cells sorted from blood. This rearrangement joins TRBV6-1 to TRBJ1-5, with unresolved D. The CDR3 reads CASSSWGNQPQHF. The CDR3 bases are TGTGCCAGCAGCTCTTGGGGCAATCAGCCCCAGCATTTT.